This TCR beta chain stems from a study of T-cell reconstitution after alpha-beta-depleted transplantation in children. General study findings and limits: One year post-transplant, T-cell counts and diversity were largely derived from T cells produced anew. The origin of alpha-beta T cells about two months after transplant was reportedly several hundred expanded graft clones.

This clonotype appeared a few times. Its antigen is as yet unknown. Germline V gene lookup returns CDR1 KGHDR and CDR2 SFDVKD. The V end was cut by 9 bases, the J end by 8 bases, with 16 bases between. The CDR3 totals 13 residues. The library targeted TCRbeta and was prepared with unique molecular identifiers. Each CDR3 protein is one row after TCRdb ran MiXCR on the PCR reads. Among around 230,000 distinct CDR3 sequences listed, about 15% were seen once. The sample consisted of PBMCs, mostly from graft donor cells, taken 360 days after TCRalphabeta/CD19-depleted stem cell transplant. The TCR was taken from a male patient aged 2 to 10 who had a stem cell transplant for acute lymphoblastic leukemia, so the T cells may come from the graft donor. The chain uses TRBV24-1 and TRBJ2-1, with D perhaps being TRBD1 or TRBD2 (5 bases each). CDR3 residues: CATRDGLWDEQFF. CDR3 nucleotide sequence: TGTGCCACCCGGGACGGCCTTTGGGATGAGCAGTTCTTC.